The sequence of this T cell receptor beta chain was determined in a study of T cell repertoires in cytomegalovirus infection. Background on the study: The authors used CMV epitopes that were HLA-C-restricted (recently identified) and HLA-B-restricted (well studied). The public TCR beta signatures pointed to both CMV infection and matching HLA type.

Turning to this clonotype: The antigen remains unidentified.

TCRdb independently ran MiXCR on the reads; one entry per CDR3 protein. The sample shows 110,000 or so distinct CDR3 sequences, around 31% of them seen only once. The CDR3 is 14 amino acids. Trimming removed 2 bases from V and 4 bases from J, with 9 bases in between. Germline-derived CDR1 and CDR2 are MNHEY and SVGEGT. Overall study findings and caveats: HLA-C-restricted CMV clonotypes gave the most frequent clonotype in two of eight donors. Cumulative frequency (of public TCR beta family members) identified carriers of CMV plus the relevant HLA.

The chain has TRBV6-2 or TRBV6-3 and TRBJ2-4; no reliable D call. Sequenced material: CD8+ T cells from cultured PBMCs, taken from culture after CMV antigen stimulation. This receptor was identified in a human donor in good health (CMV status not recorded). Some clones in this sample may be carry-over from other donors' samples. CDR3 amino acids: CASSYPDGKNIQYF. CDR3 nucleotide sequence: TGTGCCAGCAGTTACCCGGACGGGAAAAACATTCAGTACTTC.